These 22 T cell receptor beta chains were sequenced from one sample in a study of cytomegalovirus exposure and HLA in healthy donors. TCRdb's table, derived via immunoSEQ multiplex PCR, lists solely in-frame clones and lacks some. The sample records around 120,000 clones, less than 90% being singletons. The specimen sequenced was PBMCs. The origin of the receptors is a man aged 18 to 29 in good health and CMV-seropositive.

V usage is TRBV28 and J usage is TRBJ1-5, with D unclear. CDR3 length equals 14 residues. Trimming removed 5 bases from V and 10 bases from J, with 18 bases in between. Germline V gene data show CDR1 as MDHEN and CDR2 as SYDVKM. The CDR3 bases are TGTGCCAGCAGTCCGAGGGCCCTCGTCGGCCCCCAGCATTTT. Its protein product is CASSPRALVGPQHF.

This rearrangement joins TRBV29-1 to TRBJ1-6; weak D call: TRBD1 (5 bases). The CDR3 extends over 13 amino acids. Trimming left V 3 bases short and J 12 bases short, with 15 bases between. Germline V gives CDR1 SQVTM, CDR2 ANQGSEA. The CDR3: CSVEGWQGKPLHF. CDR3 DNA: TGCAGCGTTGAGGGATGGCAGGGCAAACCCCTCCACTTT.

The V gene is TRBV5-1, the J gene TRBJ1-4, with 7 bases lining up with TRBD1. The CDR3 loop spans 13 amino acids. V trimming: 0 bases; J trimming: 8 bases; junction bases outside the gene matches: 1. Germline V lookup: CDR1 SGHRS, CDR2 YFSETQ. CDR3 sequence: CASSLGDREKLFF. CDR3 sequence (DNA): TGCGCCAGCAGCTTGGGGGACAGAGAAAAACTGTTTTTT.

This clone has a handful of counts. CDR3 bases: TGTGCCAGTAGTATCCAACAGGGATTTCGGCGCTCACCCCTCCACTTT. This sequence encodes CASSIQQGFRRSPLHF. V usage is TRBV19 and J usage is TRBJ1-6; D is possibly TRBD1 (6 bases). Germline CDR1 LNHDA, CDR2 SQIVND (reference sequence). Trimming stripped 3 bases from V and 10 bases from J, with 19 bases between. CDR3 length: 16 amino acids.

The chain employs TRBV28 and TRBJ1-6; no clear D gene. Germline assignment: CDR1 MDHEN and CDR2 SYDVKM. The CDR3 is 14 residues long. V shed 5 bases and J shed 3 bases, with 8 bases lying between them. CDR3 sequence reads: CASSPQIYNSPLHF. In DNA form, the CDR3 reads TGTGCCAGCAGTCCACAAATCTATAATTCACCCCTCCACTTT.

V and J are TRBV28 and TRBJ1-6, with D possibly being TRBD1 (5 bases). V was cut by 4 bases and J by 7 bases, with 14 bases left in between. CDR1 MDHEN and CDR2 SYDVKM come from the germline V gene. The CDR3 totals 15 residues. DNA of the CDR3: TGTGCCAGCAGTTCCACAGGCGGTCCCAATTCACCCCTCCACTTT. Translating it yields CASSSTGGPNSPLHF. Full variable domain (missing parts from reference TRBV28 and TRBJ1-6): DVKVTQSSRYLVKRTGEKVFLECVQDMDHENMFWYRQDPGLGLRLIYFSYDVKMKEKGDIPEGYSVSREKKERFSLILESASTNQTSMYLCASSSTGGPNSPLHFGNGTRLTVT.

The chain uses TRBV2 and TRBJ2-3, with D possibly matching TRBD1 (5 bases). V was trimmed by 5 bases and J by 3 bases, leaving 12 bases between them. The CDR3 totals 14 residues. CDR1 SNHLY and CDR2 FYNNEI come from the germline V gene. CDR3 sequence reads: CASSPGMNTDTQYF. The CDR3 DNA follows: TGTGCCAGCAGTCCAGGGATGAATACAGATACGCAGTATTTT.

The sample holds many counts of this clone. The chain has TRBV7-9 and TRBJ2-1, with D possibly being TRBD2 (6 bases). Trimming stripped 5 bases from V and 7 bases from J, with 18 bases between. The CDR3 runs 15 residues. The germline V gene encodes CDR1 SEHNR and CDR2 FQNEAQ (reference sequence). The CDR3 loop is CASSPAEGGPNEQFF. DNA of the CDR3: TGTGCCAGCAGCCCAGCCGAGGGAGGCCCGAATGAGCAGTTCTTC.

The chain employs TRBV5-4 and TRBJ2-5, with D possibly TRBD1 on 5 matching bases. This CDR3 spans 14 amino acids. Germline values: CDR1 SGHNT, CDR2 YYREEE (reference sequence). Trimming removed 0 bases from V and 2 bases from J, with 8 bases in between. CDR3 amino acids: CASSLGQIQETQYF. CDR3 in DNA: TGTGCCAGCAGCTTGGGACAGATACAAGAGACCCAGTACTTC. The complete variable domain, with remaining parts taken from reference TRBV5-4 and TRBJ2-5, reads ETGVTQSPTHLIKTRGQQVTLRCSSQSGHNTVSWYQQALGQGPQFIFQYYREEENGRGNFPPRFSGLQFPNYSSELNVNALELDDSALYLCASSLGQIQETQYFGPGTRLLVL.

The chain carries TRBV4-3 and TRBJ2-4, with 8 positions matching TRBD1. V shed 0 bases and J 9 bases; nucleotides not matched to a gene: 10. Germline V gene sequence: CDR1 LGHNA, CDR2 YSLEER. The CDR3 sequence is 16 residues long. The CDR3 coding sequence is TGCGCCAGCAGCCAAGATTGGTCAGGGGGCCGTGGCATTCAGTACTTC. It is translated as CASSQDWSGGRGIQYF.

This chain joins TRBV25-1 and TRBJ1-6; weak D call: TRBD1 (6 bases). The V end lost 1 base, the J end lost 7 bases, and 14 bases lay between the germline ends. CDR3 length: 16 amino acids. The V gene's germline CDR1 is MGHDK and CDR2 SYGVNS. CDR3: CASSELGGGENSPLHF. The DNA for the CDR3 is TGTGCCAGCAGTGAATTGGGAGGGGGTGAAAATTCACCCCTCCACTTT.

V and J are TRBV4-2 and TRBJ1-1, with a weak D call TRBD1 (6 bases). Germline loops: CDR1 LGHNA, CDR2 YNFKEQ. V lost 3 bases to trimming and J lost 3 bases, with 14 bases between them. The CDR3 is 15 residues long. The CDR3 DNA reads TGTGCCAGCAGCCATGGGCAGGACAGCCACACTGAAGCTTTCTTT. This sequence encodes CASSHGQDSHTEAFF.

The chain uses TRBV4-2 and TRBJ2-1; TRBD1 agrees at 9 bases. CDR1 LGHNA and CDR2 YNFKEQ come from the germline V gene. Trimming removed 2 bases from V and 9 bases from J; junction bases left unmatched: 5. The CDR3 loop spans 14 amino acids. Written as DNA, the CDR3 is TGTGCCAGCAGCCAAACAGGACAGGGGCTTGAGCAGTTCTTC. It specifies CASSQTGQGLEQFF.

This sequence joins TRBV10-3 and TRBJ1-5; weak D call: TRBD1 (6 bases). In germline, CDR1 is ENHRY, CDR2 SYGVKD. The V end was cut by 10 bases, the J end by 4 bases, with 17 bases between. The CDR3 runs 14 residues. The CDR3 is CASSTGPSNQPQHF. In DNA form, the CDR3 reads TGTGCCAGTTCCACAGGGCCGTCTAATCAGCCCCAGCATTTT.

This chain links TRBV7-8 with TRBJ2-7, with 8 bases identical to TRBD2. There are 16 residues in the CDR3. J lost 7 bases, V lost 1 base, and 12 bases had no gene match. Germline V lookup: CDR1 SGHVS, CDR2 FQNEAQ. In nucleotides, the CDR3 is TGTGCCAGCAGCTTAGGGGGGCTAGCGGGCCCCTGGGAGCAGTACTTC. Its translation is CASSLGGLAGPWEQYF.

The CDR3 DNA reads TGTGCCAGCAGTTCCGTCCCGGGACAGGGGCAACAGCCCCAGCATTTT. Its protein is CASSSVPGQGQQPQHF. This sequence joins TRBV6-5 and TRBJ1-5; 10 bases line up with TRBD1. V was clipped by 4 bases and J by 7 bases; unmatched bases: 10. The CDR3 is made up of 16 amino acids. Per germline, CDR1 MNHEY and CDR2 SVGAGI.

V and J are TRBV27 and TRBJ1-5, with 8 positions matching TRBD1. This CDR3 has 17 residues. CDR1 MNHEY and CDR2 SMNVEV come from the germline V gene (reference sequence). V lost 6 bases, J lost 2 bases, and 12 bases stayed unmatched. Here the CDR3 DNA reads TGTGCCAGCAGGCCAAAACAGGGGGTTGAGGGCAATCAGCCCCAGCATTTT. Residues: CASRPKQGVEGNQPQHF.

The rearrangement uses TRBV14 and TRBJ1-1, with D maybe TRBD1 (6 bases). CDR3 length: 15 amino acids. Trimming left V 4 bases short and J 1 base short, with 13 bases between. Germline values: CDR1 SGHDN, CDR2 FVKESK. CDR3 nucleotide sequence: TGTGCCAGCAGCCCCAGGACAGAAACGAACACTGAAGCTTTCTTT. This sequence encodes CASSPRTETNTEAFF.

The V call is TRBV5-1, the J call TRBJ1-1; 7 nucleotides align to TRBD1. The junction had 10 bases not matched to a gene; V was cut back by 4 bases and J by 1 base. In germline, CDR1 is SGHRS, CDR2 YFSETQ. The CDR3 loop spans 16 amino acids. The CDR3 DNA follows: TGCGCCAGCAGCCTTCGGGACAGCCTTTCGAACACTGAAGCTTTCTTT. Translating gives CASSLRDSLSNTEAFF.

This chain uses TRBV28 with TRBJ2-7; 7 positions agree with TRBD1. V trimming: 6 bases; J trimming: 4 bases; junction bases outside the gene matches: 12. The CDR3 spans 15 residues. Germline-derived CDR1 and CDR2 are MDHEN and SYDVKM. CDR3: CASRPGRDSPYEQYF. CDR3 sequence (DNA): TGTGCCAGCAGGCCGGGTCGGGACAGCCCTTACGAGCAGTACTTC. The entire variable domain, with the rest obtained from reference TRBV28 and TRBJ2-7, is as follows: DVKVTQSSRYLVKRTGEKVFLECVQDMDHENMFWYRQDPGLGLRLIYFSYDVKMKEKGDIPEGYSVSREKKERFSLILESASTNQTSMYLCASRPGRDSPYEQYFGPGTRLTVT.

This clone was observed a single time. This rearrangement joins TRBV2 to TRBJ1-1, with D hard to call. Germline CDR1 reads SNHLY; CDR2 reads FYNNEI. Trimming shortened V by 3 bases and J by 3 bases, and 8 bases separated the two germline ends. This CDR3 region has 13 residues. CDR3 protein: CASSDHGYTEAFF. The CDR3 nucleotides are TGTGCCAGCAGTGATCACGGTTACACTGAAGCTTTCTTT. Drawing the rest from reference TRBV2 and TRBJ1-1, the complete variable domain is EPEVTQTPSHQVTQMGQEVILRCVPISNHLYFYWYRQILGQKVEFLVSFYNNEISEKSEIFDDQFSVERPDGSNFTLKIRSTKLEDSAMYFCASSDHGYTEAFFGQGTRLTVV.

The CDR3 loop is CSISRRESQYF. The CDR3 DNA sequence: TGCAGTATCTCCCGCCGCGAGTCCCAGTACTTC. This rearrangement joins TRBV20-1 to TRBJ2-5; D gene unclear. V was pared by 8 bases and J by 9 bases, with 16 bases between. This CDR3 is built from 11 residues. Germline loops: CDR1 DFQATT, CDR2 SNEGSKA (reference sequence).